The 17 T cell receptor beta chains presented below share a single source sample, sequenced in a study of T cells after yellow fever vaccination. TCRdb redid the calling of the 5' RACE reads with MiXCR, one entry per CDR3 protein. The sample shows over 250,000 distinct CDR3 sequences, about 5% of them seen only once. Sequences were derived from CD4+ T cells sorted from PBMCs, sampled on the day of the yellow fever booster vaccination. Receptor source: a man aged 18 to 30 who received the YFV17D yellow fever vaccine.

The J gene is TRBJ2-7, the V gene TRBV7-3; the D gene is possibly TRBD2 (5 bases). Deletions cut 5 bases from V and 0 bases from J, with 11 bases between. CDR1 and CDR2 from the germline V gene are SGHTA and FQGTGA. The CDR3 contains 14 residues. The CDR3: CASSPAGDSYEQYF. CDR3 in DNA: TGTGCCAGCAGCCCGGCCGGGGACTCCTACGAGCAGTACTTC.

This clonotype was seen ten or more times. This rearrangement joins TRBV5-1 to TRBJ2-1, with D unresolved. This CDR3 contains 16 residues. V was pared by 0 bases and J by 0 bases, with 10 bases between. CDR1 and CDR2 from the germline V gene are SGHRS and YFSETQ. The CDR3 region has the DNA TGCGCCAGCAGCTTGGTATCGGCTGGCTCCTACAATGAGCAGTTCTTC. It codes for CASSLVSAGSYNEQFF.

This clonotype appeared many times. The chain uses TRBV13 and TRBJ1-2; 8 nucleotides line up with TRBD1. This CDR3 region has 15 residues. Per germline, CDR1 PRHDT and CDR2 FYEKMQ (reference sequence). V shed 5 bases and J 4 bases; nucleotides not matched to a gene: 9. The CDR3 DNA is TGTGCCAGCAGCCGGAGGACAGGGATGGGCTATGGCTACACCTTC. It encodes CASSRRTGMGYGYTF.

This clonotype was seen only once. A read error may be the cause here, since a much bigger clone is one base away. The chain carries TRBV5-1 and TRBJ1-1, with D possibly TRBD1 on 5 matching bases. Trimming left V 4 bases short and J 3 bases short, with 19 bases between. CDR1 SGHRS and CDR2 YFSETQ come from the germline V gene. This CDR3 has 16 amino acids. This CDR3 reads CASSIGLWGRYTEAFF. CDR3 DNA sequence: TGCGCCAGCAGCATAGGATTGTGGGGCCGATACACTGAAGCTTTCTTT.

This clonotype has a handful of counts. The V call is TRBV30, the J call TRBJ2-6; 9 positions match TRBD1. Looked up from germline, CDR1 is GTSNPN and CDR2 is SVGIG (reference sequence). CDR3 size: 16 residues. J gave up 4 bases and V 5 bases, and 9 bases lay outside the gene matches. The CDR3 region is CAWAGQGPGGANVLTF. In DNA form, the CDR3 reads TGTGCCTGGGCCGGACAGGGGCCCGGAGGGGCCAACGTCCTGACTTTC.

As concerns this clonotype: An end of the junction does not agree with germline; a read error may underlie this. This chain uses TRBV4-3 with TRBJ2-3, with D unresolved. The CDR3 consists of 16 residues. The V gene's germline CDR1 is LGHNA and CDR2 YSLEER. The CDR3 nucleotides are TGCTCCAGCAGCCAAGATCGGCAGAGAACCACAGATACGCAGTATTTT. This translates into CSSSQDRQRTTDTQYF.

Only a few counts were recorded for this clonotype. The J gene is TRBJ1-4, the V gene TRBV5-1; D not certain. The germline V gene encodes CDR1 SGHRS and CDR2 YFSETQ. The ends were cut back, 4 bases at V and 5 bases at J, with 12 bases in the middle. This CDR3 region has 14 residues. The CDR3 DNA follows: TGCGCCAGCAGCCCGGACTCTGAAAATGAAAAACTGTTTTTT. Its protein product is CASSPDSENEKLFF.

This clonotype was recorded a few times. The V gene is TRBV5-4, the J gene TRBJ1-1; D call uncertain. The CDR3 extends over 12 amino acids. CDR1 SGHNT and CDR2 YYREEE come from the germline V gene (reference sequence). The V and J ends lost 0 bases and 4 bases respectively, with 4 bases between them. CDR3 sequence reads: CASSLDSTEAFF. The CDR3 coding sequence is TGTGCCAGCAGCTTGGACTCCACTGAAGCTTTCTTT.

This clonotype was observed a handful of times. The chain joins TRBV7-2 to TRBJ2-7; D is undetermined. CDR1 is SGHTA, CDR2 FQGNSA, per germline. V was shortened by 3 bases and J by 2 bases, with 11 bases between the two germline ends. The length of the CDR3 is 14 residues. CDR3 sequence reads: CASSFGPEPYEQYF. Written as DNA, the CDR3 is TGTGCCAGCAGCTTTGGACCGGAACCCTACGAGCAGTACTTC.

The table lists this clonotype with many counts. The chain recombines TRBV3-1 with TRBJ1-5; D might be TRBD1 (5 bases). Germline CDR1 LGHDT, CDR2 YNNKEL (reference sequence). This CDR3 comprises 12 residues. Trimming cost V 10 bases and J 2 bases, with 9 bases left between them. The CDR3 loop is CATGGGNQPQHF. CDR3 DNA: TGTGCCACCGGGGGTGGCAATCAGCCCCAGCATTTT.

The rearrangement uses TRBV11-2 and TRBJ2-1; no definite D call. The CDR3 sequence is 17 residues long. CDR1 is SGHAT and CDR2 is FQNNGV in the germline V gene. V was cut by 0 bases and J by 0 bases, with 12 bases left in between. DNA of the CDR3: TGTGCCAGCAGCTTAGAGAGAGCAATGGGCTCCTACAATGAGCAGTTCTTC. As protein: CASSLERAMGSYNEQFF.

There are a few counts of this clonotype. The chain combines TRBV6-2 or TRBV6-3 with TRBJ2-3, with TRBD2 as a possible D gene (5 bases). Germline CDR1 and CDR2: MNHEY and SVGEGT. The CDR3 spans 14 residues. V was pared by 4 bases and J by 7 bases, with 15 bases between. CDR3 loop: CASSSGSNRNTQYF. In DNA form, the CDR3 reads TGTGCCAGCAGTTCGGGATCCAACAGAAATACGCAGTATTTT.

In this sample, this clonotype turned up a few times. The chain carries TRBV23-1 and TRBJ2-7; D is possibly TRBD1 or TRBD2 (5 bases each). TRBV23-1 is an ORF for which the function is uncertain. V lost 1 base and J lost 9, with 19 bases in between. This CDR3 region has 15 residues. In DNA form, the CDR3 reads TGCGCCAGCAGTCAATTGCTGGTGGGACGGTCTGGGCAGTACGTC. Translated, it gives CASSQLLVGRSGQYV.

This clonotype was recorded a few times. This rearrangement joins TRBV5-1 to TRBJ1-5; perhaps TRBD1 as D (5 bases). The CDR3 loop spans 13 amino acids. Germline CDR1 reads SGHRS; CDR2 reads YFSETQ. V shed 3 bases and J shed 5 bases, with 9 bases lying between them. Written as DNA, the CDR3 is TGCGCCAGCAGCTGGACGACAGATCAGCCCCAGCATTTT. This sequence encodes CASSWTTDQPQHF.

The chain combines TRBV7-2 with TRBJ2-4, with D perhaps matching TRBD2 (6 bases). Germline CDR1 reads SGHTA; CDR2 reads FQGNSA. V lost 1 base and J 3 bases, leaving 13 bases between the germline ends. The CDR3 consists of 16 residues. Here the CDR3 reads CASSLVWRGSKNIQYF. CDR3 sequence (DNA): TGTGCCAGCAGCTTAGTCTGGCGGGGTAGCAAAAACATTCAGTACTTC.

Many counts were recorded for this clonotype. The CDR3 region has the DNA TGCAGTGCTCCCCGGATAGGATCCTACGAGCAGTACTTC. It encodes CSAPRIGSYEQYF. The chain carries TRBV20-1 and TRBJ2-7; D uncertain. The V end lost 5 bases, the J end lost 1 base, and 12 bases lay between the germline ends. Germline V gene sequence: CDR1 DFQATT, CDR2 SNEGSKA (reference sequence). The CDR3 spans 13 residues.

This chain uses TRBV5-4 with TRBJ2-2; D remains unclear. This CDR3 is built from 15 residues. Germline assignment: CDR1 SGHNT and CDR2 YYREEE (reference sequence). Trimming pared 1 base from V and 2 bases from J, leaving 9 bases between. The CDR3 sequence is CASSLKQVNTGELFF. In DNA, the CDR3 is TGTGCCAGCAGCTTGAAGCAGGTTAACACCGGGGAGCTGTTTTTT.